The T cell receptor (beta chain) described here comes from a study of CD8+CD57+ T cells in acquired aplastic anemia. Study as a whole: Mean yield of DNA from sorted CD4+ and CD8+ cells was roughly 3.2 ug. Overall study findings and caveats: The study identified 25 to 30 CD8+ CDR3 sequences shared by patients and controls.

The CDR3 loop spans 16 amino acids. Germline V gives CDR1 SGHVS, CDR2 FQNEAQ. The trim removed 2 bases at V and 14 bases at J, leaving 15 bases unmatched. A remark on this clonotype: The antigen is unknown.

Researchers used genomic DNA as the template to profile TCR beta VDJ and CDR3. TCRdb ran MiXCR on the reads and lists one entry per CDR3 protein. The profile covers roughly 63,000 distinct CDR3 sequences, with approximately 54% appearing a single time and approximately 8.6% taken by the ten largest. The sample comprised sorted CD4+, CD8+, or CD8+CD57+ T cells (not recorded which) from PBMCs. V gene TRBV7-8 combines with J gene TRBJ1-6, with 7 bases lining up with TRBD1. The sequence was obtained from a human donor in good health, serving as a control. The CDR3 reads CASSLLRDTRTGTLHF. CDR3 in DNA: TGTGCCAGCAGCTTATTACGAGATACGAGGACAGGCACCCTCCACTTT. The variable domain in full, completed from reference TRBV7-8 and TRBJ1-6, reads GAGVSQSPRYKVAKRGQDVALRCDPISGHVSLFWYQQALGQGPEFLTYFQNEAQLDKSGLPSDRFFAERPEGSVSTLKIQRTQQEDSAVYLCASSLLRDTRTGTLHFGNGTRLTVT.